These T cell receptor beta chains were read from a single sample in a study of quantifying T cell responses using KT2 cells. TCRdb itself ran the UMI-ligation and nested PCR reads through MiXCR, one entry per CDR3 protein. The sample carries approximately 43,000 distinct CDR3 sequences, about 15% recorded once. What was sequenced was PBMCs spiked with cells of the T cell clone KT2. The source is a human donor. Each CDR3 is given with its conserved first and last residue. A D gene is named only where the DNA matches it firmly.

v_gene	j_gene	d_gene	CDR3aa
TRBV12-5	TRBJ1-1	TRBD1	CASGFSRDRGLTEAFF
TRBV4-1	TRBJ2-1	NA	CASSQPRRGAGYNEQFF
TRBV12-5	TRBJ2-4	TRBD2	CASGLFTLGLAGVGAKNIQYF
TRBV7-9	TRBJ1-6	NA	CASSPQGFNSPLHF
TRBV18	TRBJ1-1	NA	CASSPPRGKMNTEAFF
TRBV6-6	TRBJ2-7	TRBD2	CASSPPGLAVEQYF
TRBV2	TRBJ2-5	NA	CASSGVARETQYF
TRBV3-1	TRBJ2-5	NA	CASRMSGRVQETQYF
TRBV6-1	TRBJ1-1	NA	CASIGSTEAFF
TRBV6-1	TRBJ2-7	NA	CASSEAGDWSGYEQYF
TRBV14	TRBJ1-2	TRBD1	CASSQAGQGQNYGYTF
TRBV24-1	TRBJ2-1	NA	CATSDPQDGPLNEQFF
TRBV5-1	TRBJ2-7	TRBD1	CASSLEQGANYEQYF
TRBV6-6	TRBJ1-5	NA	CASSPEGNQPQHF
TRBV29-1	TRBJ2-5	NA	CSVVRSQETQYF
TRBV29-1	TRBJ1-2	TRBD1	CSVRDRGRYGYTF
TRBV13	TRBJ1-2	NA	CASSVGPLSTF
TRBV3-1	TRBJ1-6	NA	CASSRFEDINSPLHF
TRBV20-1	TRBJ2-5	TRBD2	CSARGLAGGFIATQYF
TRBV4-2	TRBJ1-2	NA	CASSQGEGYGYTF
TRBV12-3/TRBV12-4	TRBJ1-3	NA	CASTPFDGGVGNTIYF
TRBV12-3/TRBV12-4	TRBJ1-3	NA	CASSPTGAPSPSNTIYF
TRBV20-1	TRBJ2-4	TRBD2	CSATSSGGLQNIQYF
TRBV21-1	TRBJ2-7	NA	CASSKTSGSGEQYF
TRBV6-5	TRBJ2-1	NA	CASSYSGDEQFF
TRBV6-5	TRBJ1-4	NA	CASSYSKRPTNEKLFF
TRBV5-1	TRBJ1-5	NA	CASSLSVDQPQHF
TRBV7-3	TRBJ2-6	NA	CASSPTPSSGANVLTF
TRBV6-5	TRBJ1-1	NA	CASSYSVPGMNTEAFF
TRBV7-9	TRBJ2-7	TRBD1	CASSSGGPSVQYF
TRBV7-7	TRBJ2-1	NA	CASSMDYYNEQFF
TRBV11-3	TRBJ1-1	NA	CASSPVGVFAEAFF
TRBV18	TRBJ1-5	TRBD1	CASSPTGEPQHF
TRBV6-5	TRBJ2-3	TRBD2	CASSPRRGGDTQYF
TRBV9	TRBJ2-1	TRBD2	CASSGGTSGRGTYNEQFF
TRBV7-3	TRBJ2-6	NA	CASSRYEAGANVLTF
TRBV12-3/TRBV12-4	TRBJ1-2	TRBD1	CASRADRGGYGYTF
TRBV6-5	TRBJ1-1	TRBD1	CASSYWDRGRRRTEAFF
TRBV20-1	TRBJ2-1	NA	CSARDLQRGYNEQFF
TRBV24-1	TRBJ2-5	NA	CATSDRRAGIQETQYF
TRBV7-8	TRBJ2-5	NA	CASSLPRKETQYF
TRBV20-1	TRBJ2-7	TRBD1	CSAWTGRTRRDEQYF